Given below is one T cell receptor beta chain in context. The antigen is undetermined. This same CDR3 is encoded by further DNA sequences in the sample. Per the germline V gene, CDR1 is MNHNS and CDR2 is SASEGT. With 6 bases clipped from V and 4 bases from J, the junction kept 6 bases outside the gene matches. The CDR3 is 14 residues long. Autoimmune disease history or systemic immunosuppression led to patients being barred. Blood sampling was done at baseline, cycle 4 day 1, and cycle 7 day 1. The repertoire was sequenced with immunoSEQ multiplex PCR; TCRdb's copy has only in-frame clones and lacks some. Of 50,000 to 80,000 clones listed, around 90% were seen once; the top ten hold about 0.4%. This entry is derived from a study of OX40 agonist ivuxolimab in advanced cancers. Study-wide findings and caveats: With doses of 0.1-3.0 mg/kg, partial responders showed among the lowest clonal expansion. Within 6 weeks, CD4+ and CD8+ blood T cells expanded clonally at 0.1 to 3.0 mg/kg.

This chain links TRBV6-1 with TRBJ2-7, with 10 nucleotides matching TRBD1. This receptor was obtained from an adult with an advanced solid tumor such as melanoma, head and neck, liver or kidney cancer. This sample comprised CD4+ or CD8+ T cells sorted from blood, obtained in a trial of the OX40 agonist ivuxolimab. The chain's CDR3 is CASRPGTGVYEQYF. In nucleotides, the CDR3 is TGTGCCAGCAGGCCAGGGACAGGGGTATACGAGCAGTACTTC.